This section outlines one TCR beta chain sequence together with its context. Its antigen is unknown. Trimming stripped 5 bases from V and 5 bases from J, with 13 bases between. This CDR3 is 15 amino acids long. Germline CDR1 and CDR2: SGHVS and FNYEAQ. This sample stems from a study of cytomegalovirus exposure and HLA in healthy donors. Study-level findings and limits: Most TCR beta V segments were productive about 87% or about 30% of the time in an earlier analysis. In a later analysis, parvovirus B19, influenza, CMV and Epstein-Barr virus appeared linked to several top co-occurrence clusters.

The PCR had 60 Vbeta and 13 Jbeta primers. This table comes from immunoSEQ multiplex PCR, and its TCRdb copy is limited to in-frame clones, with some not included. Of tens of thousands of clones listed, 60% to 80% are singletons. This sequence joins TRBV7-6 and TRBJ1-6, with D possibly matching TRBD1 (6 bases). Sequencing was performed on PBMCs. This clonotype originated in a man aged 25 to 40 in good health and CMV-seronegative. The CDR3 loop is CASSQQGFDNSPLHF. The CDR3 nucleotides are TGTGCCAGCAGCCAACAGGGTTTCGATAATTCACCCCTCCACTTT.